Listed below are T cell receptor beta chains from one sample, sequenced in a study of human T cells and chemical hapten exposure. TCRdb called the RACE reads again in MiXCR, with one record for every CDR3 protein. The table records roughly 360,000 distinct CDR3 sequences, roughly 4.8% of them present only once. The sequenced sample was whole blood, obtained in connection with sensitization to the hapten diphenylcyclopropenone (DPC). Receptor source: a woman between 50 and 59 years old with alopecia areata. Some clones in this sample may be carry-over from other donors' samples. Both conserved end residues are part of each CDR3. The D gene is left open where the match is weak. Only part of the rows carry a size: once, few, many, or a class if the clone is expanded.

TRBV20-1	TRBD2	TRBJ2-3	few	TGCAGTGCTAGAGATGGCCTAGCGGGCACAGATACGCAGTATTTT	CSARDGLAGTDTQYF
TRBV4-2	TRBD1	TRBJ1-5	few	TGTGCCAGCAGCCAAGAGACAGGGAATCAGCCCCAGCATTTT	CASSQETGNQPQHF
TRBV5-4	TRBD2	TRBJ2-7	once	TGTGCCAGCAGTCCAGCGGGAGGGCCCTCCGAGCAGTACTTC	CASSPAGGPSEQYF
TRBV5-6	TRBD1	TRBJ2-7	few	TGTGCCAGCAGGGGTCCTGAGACAGGGGGGCCCGAGCAGTACTTC	CASRGPETGGPEQYF
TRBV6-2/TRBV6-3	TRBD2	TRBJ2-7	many	TGTGCCAGCAGTTACGAAACGAGCGGGAGGAGGTCATACGAGCAGTACTTC	CASSYETSGRRSYEQYF
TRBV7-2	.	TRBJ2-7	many	TGTGCCAGCAGGCCGAGTCAGGGGGGAGAGCAGTACTTC	CASRPSQGGEQYF
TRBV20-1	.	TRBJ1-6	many	TGCAGTGCTAGAGCGGGAGGGGGGAAAGATTCACCCCTCCACTTT	CSARAGGGKDSPLHF
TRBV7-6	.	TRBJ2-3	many	TGTGCCAGCAGCGACTTGACAGATACGCAGTATTTT	CASSDLTDTQYF
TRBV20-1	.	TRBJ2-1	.	TGCAGTGCTCCGGACCTAGCATTCTCCTACAATGAGCAGTTCTTC	CSAPDLAFSYNEQFF
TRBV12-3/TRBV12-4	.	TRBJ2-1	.	TGTGCCAGCAGTTGGGGGGCCACCTCCTACAATGAGCAGTTCTTC	CASSWGATSYNEQFF
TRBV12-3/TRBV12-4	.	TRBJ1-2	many	TGTGCCAGCAGTGCCTTGGGGGGGTATGGCTACACCTTC	CASSALGGYGYTF
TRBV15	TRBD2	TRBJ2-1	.	TGTGCCACCAGCAGACGGGAGGCCATCAATGAGCAGTTCTTC	CATSRREAINEQFF
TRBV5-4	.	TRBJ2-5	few	TGTGCCAGCAGCCTAATATTTGAGACCCAGTACTTC	CASSLIFETQYF
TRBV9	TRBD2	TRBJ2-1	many	TGTGCCAGCAGCGTAGGTAGCGGGGATCGCAATGAGCAGTTCTTC	CASSVGSGDRNEQFF
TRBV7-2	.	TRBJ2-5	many	TGTGCCAGCAGCCCAACGCGGGTCCCACAAGAGACCCAGTACTTC	CASSPTRVPQETQYF
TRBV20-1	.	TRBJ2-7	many	TGCAGTGCTAGAGATAGGCAGGGGAAGGACGAGCAGTACTTC	CSARDRQGKDEQYF
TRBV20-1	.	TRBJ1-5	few	TGCAGTGCTAGGAGTGGCTTTCAGCCCCAGCATTTT	CSARSGFQPQHF
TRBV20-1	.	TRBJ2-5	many	TGCAGTGCTGGCCTAGTGGAAGGGGAGACCCAGTACTTC	CSAGLVEGETQYF
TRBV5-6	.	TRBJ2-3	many	TGTGCCAGCAGCTTTAGGCTTCCCTACTCTCTACCTGGAGATACGCAGTATTTT	CASSFRLPYSLPGDTQYF
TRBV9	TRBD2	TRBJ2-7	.	TGTGCCAGCAGCCCCGAGGTAGCGGGGTTGAACGAGCAGTACTTC	CASSPEVAGLNEQYF
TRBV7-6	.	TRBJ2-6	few	TGTGCCAGCAGCTTAGCGAAGCGGCCGGACGTCCTGACTTTC	CASSLAKRPDVLTF
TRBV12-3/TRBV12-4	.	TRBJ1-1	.	TGTGCCAGCAGTCCCCAGGGTTGGAACACTGAAGCTTTCTTT	CASSPQGWNTEAFF
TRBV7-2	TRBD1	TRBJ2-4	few	TGTGCCAGCAGCTCCACGACAGGGGGAACCAAAAACATTCAGTACTTC	CASSSTTGGTKNIQYF
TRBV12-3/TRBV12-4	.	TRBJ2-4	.	TGTGCCAGCAGGGACCGTATATGGGACATTCAGTACTTC	CASRDRIWDIQYF
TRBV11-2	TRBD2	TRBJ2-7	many	TGTGCCAGCAGCTTACCGTCTAGCGGGAGCTCCTACGAGCAGTACTTC	CASSLPSSGSSYEQYF
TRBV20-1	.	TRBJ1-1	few	TGCAGTGCTAAACCCAGGGGCGGGGGTGAAGCTTTCTTT	CSAKPRGGGEAFF
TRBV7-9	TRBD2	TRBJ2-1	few	TGTGCCAGCAGCTCAATAAGGAGGACTAGAATGCCCAATGAGCAGTTCTTC	CASSSIRRTRMPNEQFF
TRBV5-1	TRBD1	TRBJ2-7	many	TGCGCCAGCAGCTTGTCCGGACAGGAGTACGAGCAGTACTTC	CASSLSGQEYEQYF
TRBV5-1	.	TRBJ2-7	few	TGCGCCAGCAGCTTGGAACTGCTAGCCGAGCAGTACTTC	CASSLELLAEQYF
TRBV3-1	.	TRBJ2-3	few	TGTGCCAGCAGGCTCAAACGGGGGGCGGCAGATCCGCAGTATTTT	CASRLKRGAADPQYF
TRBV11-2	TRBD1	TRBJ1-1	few	TGTGCCAGCAGCTCCCCAGGGGGGGGGAACACTGAAGCTTTCTTT	CASSSPGGGNTEAFF
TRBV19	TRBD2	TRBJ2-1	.	TGTGCCAGTAGCCCTAGCGGGGGGGCCAATGAGCAGTTCTTC	CASSPSGGANEQFF
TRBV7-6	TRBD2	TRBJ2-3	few	TGTGCCAGCAGCCTCGGGACTAGTCCAGATACGCAGTATTTT	CASSLGTSPDTQYF
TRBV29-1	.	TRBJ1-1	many	TGCAGCGTTGTATTCCTTGACACTGAAGCTTTCTTT	CSVVFLDTEAFF
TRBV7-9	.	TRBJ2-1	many	TGTGCCAGCAGCTCCGGGGATGAGCAGTTCTTC	CASSSGDEQFF
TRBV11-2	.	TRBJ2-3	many	TGTGCCAGCAGCTGGCCAGGGGGGGAGCCGTCGTTATATACGCAGTATTTT	CASSWPGGEPSLYTQYF
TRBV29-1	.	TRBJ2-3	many	TGCAGCGTTTTTAAAGATACGCAGTATTTT	CSVFKDTQYF
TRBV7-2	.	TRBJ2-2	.	TGTGCCAGCAGCCGGCCGGGGAACACCGGGGAGCTGTTTTTT	CASSRPGNTGELFF
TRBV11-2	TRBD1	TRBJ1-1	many	TGTGCCAGCAGCATTGGACAGGGCGGCACTGAAGCTTTCTTT	CASSIGQGGTEAFF
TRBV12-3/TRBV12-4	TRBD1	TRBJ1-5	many	TGTGCCAGCAGACCTACAGGGGGCGGCAATCAGCCCCAGCATTTT	CASRPTGGGNQPQHF